Below are 10 T cell receptor beta chains sequenced from a single sample in a study of T cells in Graves' hyperthyroidism and ophthalmopathy. Amplification yielded TCR beta CDR3 regions, with RNA transcripts as the source. Using the HTBI primer set, a first-round RT-PCR was run on the TCR CDR3. MiXCR was run by TCRdb on the multiplex PCR reads, yielding one entry per CDR3 protein. This table has about 180,000 distinct CDR3 sequences, 8% to 9.5% appearing once. Sequenced: blood. These receptors came from a woman in her late teens or twenties with Graves' hyperthyroidism that later progressed to Graves' ophthalmopathy.

CDR3 sequence: CSARAHGQGNQPQHF. CDR3 nucleotide sequence: TGCAGTGCTAGGGCTCATGGACAGGGGAATCAGCCCCAGCATTTT. This chain joins TRBV20-1 and TRBJ1-5; 9 bases map to TRBD1. V lost 3 bases, J lost 4 bases, and 7 bases stayed unmatched. CDR1 DFQATT and CDR2 SNEGSKA come from the germline V gene (reference sequence). The CDR3 runs to 15 residues.

This clonotype was seen at least ten times. The chain recombines TRBV20-1 with TRBJ2-5; TRBD2 matches at 10 bases. The CDR3 sequence is 14 residues long. Germline V gene lookup returns CDR1 DFQATT and CDR2 SNEGSKA (reference sequence). Unmatched junction bases numbered 7, after V lost 5 bases and J lost 4 bases. The CDR3 DNA reads as TGCAGTGCTGTAGCGGGGGGCGGGGGAGAGACCCAGTACTTC. Its translation: CSAVAGGGGETQYF.

This clonotype has ten or more counts. This chain joins TRBV19 and TRBJ1-3; tentative D call: TRBD1 (5 bases). Between the trimmed V and J ends, which lost 5 bases and 8 bases, there was a span of 13 bases. CDR1 and CDR2 from the germline V gene are LNHDA and SQIVND (reference sequence). The CDR3 contains 13 residues. The CDR3 DNA is TGTGCCAGTAGTCCCGGGGCAGCGGACACCATATATTTT. Residues: CASSPGAADTIYF.

This clonotype was seen ten or more times. The chain carries TRBV30 and TRBJ1-5; the D is unclear. Trimming took off 1 base at V and 2 bases at J, with 9 bases between the two ends. The CDR3 is made up of 14 amino acids. CDR1 is GTSNPN, CDR2 SVGIG, per germline (reference sequence). DNA of the CDR3: TGTGCCTGGAGTGCGGGGATTGGCAATCAGCCCCAGCATTTT. Its protein is CAWSAGIGNQPQHF.

This clonotype was counted at least ten times. The V gene is TRBV7-9, the J gene TRBJ1-2; a possible D gene is TRBD1 (5 bases). Germline loops: CDR1 SEHNR, CDR2 FQNEAQ (reference sequence). The CDR3 has 14 residues. Between the trimmed V and J ends, which lost 8 bases and 1 base, there was a span of 14 bases. The CDR3 here is CASATDTLNYGYTF. CDR3 nucleotides: TGTGCCAGCGCTACGGACACCCTTAACTATGGCTACACCTTC. Looking up the rest from reference TRBV7-9 and TRBJ1-2 gives the full variable domain: DTGVSQNPRHKITKRGQNVTFRCDPISEHNRLYWYRQTLGQGPEFLTYFQNEAQLEKSRLLSDRFSAERPKGSFSTLEIQRTEQGDSAMYLCASATDTLNYGYTFGSGTRLTVV.

This clonotype has ten or more counts. The J gene is TRBJ2-1, the V gene TRBV30; D is ambiguous. V shed 4 bases and J shed 4 bases, with 5 bases lying between them. Germline loops: CDR1 GTSNPN, CDR2 SVGIG (reference sequence). The CDR3 is made up of 11 amino acids. The CDR3 is CAWTDYNEQFF. The DNA for the CDR3 is TGTGCCTGGACCGATTACAATGAGCAGTTCTTC.

This clonotype came up many times. The chain carries TRBV20-1 and TRBJ1-1; unclear D gene. The V end was cut by 5 bases, the J end by 5 bases, with 21 bases between. This CDR3 region has 15 residues. CDR1 is DFQATT and CDR2 is SNEGSKA in the germline V gene (reference sequence). The CDR3 DNA sequence: TGCAGTGCTCCCAGTCGGGGTTCGGGAGGAACTGAAGCTTTCTTT. Translated: CSAPSRGSGGTEAFF.

This clonotype came up many times. The J gene is TRBJ1-1, the V gene TRBV12-3 or TRBV12-4; 9 nucleotides align to TRBD1. The CDR3 loop spans 14 amino acids. After removal of 7 bases from V and 1 base from J, the junction contained 4 bases not matched to a gene. The CDR3 nucleotides read TGTGCCAGCACCCCGACAGGGGGGAACACTGAAGCTTTCTTT. Translation: CASTPTGGNTEAFF.

This clonotype was counted between two and nine times. CDR3 bases: TGCGCCAGCAGCCAAGAACAGGGCGGATCACCCCTCCACTTT. Its translation is CASSQEQGGSPLHF. The rearrangement joins TRBV4-1 to TRBJ1-6; perhaps TRBD1 as D (6 bases). Germline V lookup: CDR1 MGHRA, CDR2 YSYEKL. This CDR3 region has 14 residues. Trimming cost V 0 bases and J 10 bases, with 10 bases left between them.

The chain recombines TRBV12-3 or TRBV12-4 with TRBJ2-7, with D perhaps matching TRBD1 or TRBD2 (5 bases each). The V end lost 6 bases, the J end lost 4 bases, and 16 bases lay between the germline ends. The CDR3 runs 14 residues. In nucleotides, the CDR3 is TGTGCCAGCAGCATAGTAGTGGGGGAATACGAGCAGTACTTC. This gives the protein CASSIVVGEYEQYF.